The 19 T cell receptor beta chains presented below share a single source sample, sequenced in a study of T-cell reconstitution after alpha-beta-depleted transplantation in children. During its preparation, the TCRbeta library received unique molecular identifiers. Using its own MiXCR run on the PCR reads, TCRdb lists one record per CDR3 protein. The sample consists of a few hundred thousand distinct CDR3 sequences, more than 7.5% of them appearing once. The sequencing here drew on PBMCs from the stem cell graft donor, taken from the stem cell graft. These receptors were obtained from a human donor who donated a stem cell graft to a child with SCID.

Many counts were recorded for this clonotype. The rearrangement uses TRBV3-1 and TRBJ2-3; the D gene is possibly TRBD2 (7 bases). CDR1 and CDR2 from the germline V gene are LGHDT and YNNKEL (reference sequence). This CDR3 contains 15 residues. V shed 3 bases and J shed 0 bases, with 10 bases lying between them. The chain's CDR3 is CASSQGGPSTDTQYF. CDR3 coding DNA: TGTGCCAGCAGCCAGGGGGGGCCCAGCACAGATACGCAGTATTTT.

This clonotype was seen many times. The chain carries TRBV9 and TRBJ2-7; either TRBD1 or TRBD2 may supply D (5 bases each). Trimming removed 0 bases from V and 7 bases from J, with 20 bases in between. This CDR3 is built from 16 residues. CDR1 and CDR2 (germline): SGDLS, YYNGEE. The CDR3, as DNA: TGTGCCAGCAGCGTAGGACTGGCAGGGTACTGGGAGGAGCAGTACTTC. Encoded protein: CASSVGLAGYWEEQYF.

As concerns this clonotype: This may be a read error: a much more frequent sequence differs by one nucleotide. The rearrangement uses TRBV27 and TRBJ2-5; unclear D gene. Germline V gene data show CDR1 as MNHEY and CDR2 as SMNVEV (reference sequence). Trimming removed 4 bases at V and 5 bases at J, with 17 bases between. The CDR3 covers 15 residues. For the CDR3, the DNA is TGTGCCAGCAGTTATTCCCCAAATGGGTGGGAGACCCAGTACTTC. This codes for CASSYSPNGWETQYF.

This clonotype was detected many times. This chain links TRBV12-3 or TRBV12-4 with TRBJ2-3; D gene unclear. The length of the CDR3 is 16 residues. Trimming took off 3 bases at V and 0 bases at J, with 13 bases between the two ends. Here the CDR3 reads CASSFAPMGSTDTQYF. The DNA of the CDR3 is TGTGCCAGCAGTTTTGCCCCGATGGGAAGCACAGATACGCAGTATTTT.

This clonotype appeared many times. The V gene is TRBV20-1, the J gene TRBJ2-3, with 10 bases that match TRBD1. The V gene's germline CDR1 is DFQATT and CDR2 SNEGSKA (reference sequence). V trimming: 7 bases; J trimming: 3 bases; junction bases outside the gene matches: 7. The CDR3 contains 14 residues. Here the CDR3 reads CSGDRGIPTDTQYF. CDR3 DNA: TGCAGTGGGGACAGGGGAATTCCGACAGATACGCAGTATTTT.

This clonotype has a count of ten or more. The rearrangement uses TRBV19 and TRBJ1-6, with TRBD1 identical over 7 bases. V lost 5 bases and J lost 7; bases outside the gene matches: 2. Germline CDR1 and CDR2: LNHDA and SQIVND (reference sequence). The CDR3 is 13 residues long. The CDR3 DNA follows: TGTGCCAGTAGTGGGGACAGCAATTCACCCCTCCACTTT. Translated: CASSGDSNSPLHF.

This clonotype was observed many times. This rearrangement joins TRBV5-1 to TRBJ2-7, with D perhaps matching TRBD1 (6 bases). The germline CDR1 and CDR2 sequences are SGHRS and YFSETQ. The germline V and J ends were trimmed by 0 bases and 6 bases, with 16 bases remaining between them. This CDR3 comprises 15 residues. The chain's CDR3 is CASSLALAGAVEQYF. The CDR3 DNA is TGCGCCAGCAGCTTGGCCTTGGCAGGGGCGGTCGAGCAGTACTTC.

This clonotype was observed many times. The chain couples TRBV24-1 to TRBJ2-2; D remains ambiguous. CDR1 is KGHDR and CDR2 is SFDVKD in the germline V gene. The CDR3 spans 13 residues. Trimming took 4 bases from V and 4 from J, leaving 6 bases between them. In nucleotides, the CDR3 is TGTGCCACCAGTGACCCCAGCACCGGGGAGCTGTTTTTT. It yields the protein CATSDPSTGELFF.

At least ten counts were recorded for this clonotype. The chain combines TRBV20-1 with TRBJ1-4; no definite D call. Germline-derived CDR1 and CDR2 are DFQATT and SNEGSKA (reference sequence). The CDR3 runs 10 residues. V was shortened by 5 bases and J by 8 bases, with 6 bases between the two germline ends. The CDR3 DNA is TGCAGTGCTCCACAGGAAAAACTGTTTTTT. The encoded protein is CSAPQEKLFF.

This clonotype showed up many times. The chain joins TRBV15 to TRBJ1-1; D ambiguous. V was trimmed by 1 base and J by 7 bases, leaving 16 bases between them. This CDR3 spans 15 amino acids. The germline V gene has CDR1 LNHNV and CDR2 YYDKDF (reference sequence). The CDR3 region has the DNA TGTGCCACCAGCAGAGTCTTAAAGTCAGGCCTTGAAGCTTTCTTT. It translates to CATSRVLKSGLEAFF.

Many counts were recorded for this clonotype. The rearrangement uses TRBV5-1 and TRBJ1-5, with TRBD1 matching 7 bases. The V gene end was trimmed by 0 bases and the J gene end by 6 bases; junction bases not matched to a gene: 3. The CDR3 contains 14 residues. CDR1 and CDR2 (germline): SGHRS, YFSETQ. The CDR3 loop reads CASSLEGGRQPQHF. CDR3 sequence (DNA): TGCGCCAGCAGCTTGGAAGGGGGCCGTCAGCCCCAGCATTTT.

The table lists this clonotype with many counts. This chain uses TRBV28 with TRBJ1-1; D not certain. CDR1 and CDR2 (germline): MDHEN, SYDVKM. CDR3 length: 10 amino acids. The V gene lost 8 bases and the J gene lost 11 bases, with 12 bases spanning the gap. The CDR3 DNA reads TGTGCCAGCGGTCATTCTAGGGCTTTCTTT. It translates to CASGHSRAFF.

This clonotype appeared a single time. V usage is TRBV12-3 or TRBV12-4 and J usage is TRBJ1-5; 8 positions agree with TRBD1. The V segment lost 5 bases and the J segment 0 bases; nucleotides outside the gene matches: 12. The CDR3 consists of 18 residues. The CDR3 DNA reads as TGTGCCAGCAGTGTACGGACAGGGAAGACTTATAGCAATCAGCCCCAGCATTTT. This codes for CASSVRTGKTYSNQPQHF.

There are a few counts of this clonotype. The CDR3 DNA is TGCAGTGCTAGAGATAAGTGGGCCGGGGAGCTGTTTTTT. Its translation is CSARDKWAGELFF. The V gene is TRBV20-1, the J gene TRBJ2-2, with D unresolved. Deletions cut 0 bases from V and 6 bases from J, with 8 bases between. CDR3 length equals 13 residues. CDR1 and CDR2 from the germline V gene are DFQATT and SNEGSKA (reference sequence).

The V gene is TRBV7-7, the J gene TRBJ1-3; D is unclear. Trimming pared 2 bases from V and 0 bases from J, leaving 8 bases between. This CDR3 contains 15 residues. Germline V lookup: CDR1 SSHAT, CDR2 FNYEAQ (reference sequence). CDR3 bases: TGTGCCAGCAGCTTATCAATGAACTCTGGAAACACCATATATTTT. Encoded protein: CASSLSMNSGNTIYF. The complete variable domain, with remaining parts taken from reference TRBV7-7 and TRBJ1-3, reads GAGVSQSPRYKVTKRGQDVTLRCDPISSHATLYWYQQALGQGPEFLTYFNYEAQPDKSGLPSDRFSAERPEGSISTLTIQRTEQRDSAMYRCASSLSMNSGNTIYFGEGSWLTVV.

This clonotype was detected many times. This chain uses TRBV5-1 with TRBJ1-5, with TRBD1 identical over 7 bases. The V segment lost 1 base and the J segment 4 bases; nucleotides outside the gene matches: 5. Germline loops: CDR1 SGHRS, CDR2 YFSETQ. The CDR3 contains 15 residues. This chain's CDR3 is CASSLLGTANQPQHF. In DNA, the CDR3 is TGCGCCAGCAGCTTGCTAGGGACAGCTAATCAGCCCCAGCATTTT.

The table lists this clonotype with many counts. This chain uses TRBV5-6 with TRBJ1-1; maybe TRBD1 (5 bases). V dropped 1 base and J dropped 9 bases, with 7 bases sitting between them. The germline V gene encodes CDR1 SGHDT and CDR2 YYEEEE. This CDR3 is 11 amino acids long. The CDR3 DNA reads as TGTGCCAGCAGCTTGTGGGGGAAAGCTTTCTTT. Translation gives CASSLWGKAFF.

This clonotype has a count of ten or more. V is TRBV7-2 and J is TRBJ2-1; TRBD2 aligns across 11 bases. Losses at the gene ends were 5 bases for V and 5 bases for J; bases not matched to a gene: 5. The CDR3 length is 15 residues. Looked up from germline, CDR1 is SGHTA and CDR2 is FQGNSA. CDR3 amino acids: CASSRLAGGNNEQFF. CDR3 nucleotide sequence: TGTGCCAGCAGCCGGTTAGCGGGGGGGAACAATGAGCAGTTCTTC.

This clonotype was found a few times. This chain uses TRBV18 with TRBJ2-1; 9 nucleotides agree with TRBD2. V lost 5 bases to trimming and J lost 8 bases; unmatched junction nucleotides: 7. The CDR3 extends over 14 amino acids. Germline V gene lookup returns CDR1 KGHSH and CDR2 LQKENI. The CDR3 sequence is CASSTQGTSYEQFF. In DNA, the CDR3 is TGTGCCAGCTCAACACAGGGGACTAGCTATGAGCAGTTCTTC.